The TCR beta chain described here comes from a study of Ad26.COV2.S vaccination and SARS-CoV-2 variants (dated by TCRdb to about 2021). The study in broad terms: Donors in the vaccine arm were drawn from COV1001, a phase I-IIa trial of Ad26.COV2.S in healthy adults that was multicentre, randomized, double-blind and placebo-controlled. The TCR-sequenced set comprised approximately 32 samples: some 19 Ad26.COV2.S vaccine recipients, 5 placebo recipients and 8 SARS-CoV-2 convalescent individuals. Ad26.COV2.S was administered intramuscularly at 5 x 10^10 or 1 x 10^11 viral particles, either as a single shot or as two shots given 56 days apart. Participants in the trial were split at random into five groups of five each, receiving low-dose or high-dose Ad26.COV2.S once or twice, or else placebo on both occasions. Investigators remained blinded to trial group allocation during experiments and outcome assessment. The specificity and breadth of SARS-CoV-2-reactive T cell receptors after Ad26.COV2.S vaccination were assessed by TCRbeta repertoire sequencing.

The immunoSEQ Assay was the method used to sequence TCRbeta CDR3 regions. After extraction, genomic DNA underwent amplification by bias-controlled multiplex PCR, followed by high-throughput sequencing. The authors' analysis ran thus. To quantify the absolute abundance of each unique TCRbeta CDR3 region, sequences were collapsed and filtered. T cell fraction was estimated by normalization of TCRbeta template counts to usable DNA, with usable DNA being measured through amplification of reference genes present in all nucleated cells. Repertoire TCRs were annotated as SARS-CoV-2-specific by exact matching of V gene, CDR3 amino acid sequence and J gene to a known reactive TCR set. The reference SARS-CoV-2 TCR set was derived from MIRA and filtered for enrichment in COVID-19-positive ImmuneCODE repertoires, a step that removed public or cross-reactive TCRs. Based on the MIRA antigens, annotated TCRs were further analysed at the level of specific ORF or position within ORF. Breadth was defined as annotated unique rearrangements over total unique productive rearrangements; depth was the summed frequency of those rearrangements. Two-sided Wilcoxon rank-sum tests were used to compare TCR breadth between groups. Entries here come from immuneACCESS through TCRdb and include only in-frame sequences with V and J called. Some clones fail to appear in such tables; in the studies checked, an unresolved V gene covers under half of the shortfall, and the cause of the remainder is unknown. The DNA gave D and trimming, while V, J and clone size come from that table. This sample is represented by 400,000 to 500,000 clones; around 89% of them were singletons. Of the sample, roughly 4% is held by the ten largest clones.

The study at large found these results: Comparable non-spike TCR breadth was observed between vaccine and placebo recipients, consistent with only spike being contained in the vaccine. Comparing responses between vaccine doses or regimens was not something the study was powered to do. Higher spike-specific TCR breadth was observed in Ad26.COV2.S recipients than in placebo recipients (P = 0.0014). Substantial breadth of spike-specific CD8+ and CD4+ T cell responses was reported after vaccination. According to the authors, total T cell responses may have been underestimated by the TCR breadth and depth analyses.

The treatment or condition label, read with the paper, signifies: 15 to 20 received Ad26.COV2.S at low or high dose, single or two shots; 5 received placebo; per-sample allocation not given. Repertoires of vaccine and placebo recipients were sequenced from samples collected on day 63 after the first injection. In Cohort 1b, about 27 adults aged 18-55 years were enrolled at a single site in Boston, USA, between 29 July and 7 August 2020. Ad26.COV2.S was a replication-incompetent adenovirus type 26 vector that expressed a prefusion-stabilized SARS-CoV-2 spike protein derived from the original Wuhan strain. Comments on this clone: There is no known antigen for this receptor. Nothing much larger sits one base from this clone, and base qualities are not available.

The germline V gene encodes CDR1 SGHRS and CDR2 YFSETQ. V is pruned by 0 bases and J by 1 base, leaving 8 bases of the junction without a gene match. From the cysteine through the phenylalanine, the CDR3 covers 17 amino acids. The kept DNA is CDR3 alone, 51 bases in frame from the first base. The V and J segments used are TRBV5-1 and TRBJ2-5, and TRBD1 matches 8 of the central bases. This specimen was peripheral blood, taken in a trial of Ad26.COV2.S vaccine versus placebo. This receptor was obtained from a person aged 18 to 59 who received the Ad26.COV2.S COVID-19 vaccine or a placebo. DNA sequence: TGCGCCAGCAGCTTGGGCTCCGGGACAGGCTCCCAAGAGACCCAGTACTTC. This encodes CASSLGSGTGSQETQYF.